A single T cell receptor (beta chain) is shown here with its context. This entry comes from a study of blood T cell repertoires in COVID-19. Study information: From the United States, Italy and Spain came samples of acute and convalescent COVID-19. Sources were T cells, B-cell-depleted T cells, or PBMCs; the material itself was cDNA or gDNA.

The CDR3 has 15 residues. The germline CDR1 and CDR2 sequences are SQVTM and ANQGSEA. V shed 8 bases and J 1 base; nucleotides not matched to a gene: 12. In the source study's methods: Counts of nucleated cells, estimated from reference gene primer amplification, were obtained. Sequenced by immunoSEQ multiplex PCR; TCRdb stores in-frame clones only, minus some. V and J calls and clone size are given by that table; D and trimming were obtained from the DNA. This table has about 200,000 clones, around 80% appearing once. This clonotype originated in a woman older than 75 with active or convalescent COVID-19. The specimen was peripheral blood. The chain uses TRBV29-1 and TRBJ2-7, with 9 bases matching TRBD1. CDR3: CSPRGDRGESYEQYF. Here the CDR3 DNA reads TGCAGCCCCCGGGGAGACAGGGGGGAATCCTACGAGCAGTACTTC.